The rows below give T cell receptor beta chains drawn from one sample of a study of CD8+ T cells in alopecia areata. Assay: immunoSEQ multiplex PCR; the TCRdb copy retains only in-frame clones and omits some. Among 200,000 to 250,000 clones listed, 65% to 70% were seen once. This sample comprised CD4+ T cells sorted from blood, obtained at week 0. These receptor sequences come from a human donor with alopecia areata. Both conserved end residues are part of each CDR3. Each record gives: D gene, J gene, clone size, V gene, CDR3 DNA, CDR3 protein. D genes are given only for firm matches. Clone size is given for some rows only: seen once, a few or many times, or a class if the clone is expanded.

>NA|TRBJ2-3|NA|TRBV7-9
TGTGCCAGCAGCTTAGGAGAGTACACAGATACGCAGTATTTT
CASSLGEYTDTQYF
>NA|TRBJ1-6|NA|TRBV11-1
TGTGCCAGCAGCTTCGGCTATTCACCCCTCCACTTT
CASSFGYSPLHF
>NA|TRBJ1-5|NA|TRBV30
TGTGCCTGGAGTGTAGAAGCGGCCCAGCCCCAGCATTTT
CAWSVEAAQPQHF
>TRBD1|TRBJ1-6|NA|TRBV14
TGTGCCAGCAGCCAAGTTCGGGCGGGACAGGGGAATTCACCCCTCCACTTT
CASSQVRAGQGNSPLHF
>NA|TRBJ1-1|NA|TRBV6-5
TGTGCCAGCAGGGTGATAATGAACACTGAAGCTTTCTTT
CASRVIMNTEAFF
>NA|TRBJ2-4|NA|TRBV2
TGTGCCAGCAGTGAAGCCGGGCATTCTGGCAAAAACATTCAGTACTTC
CASSEAGHSGKNIQYF
>NA|TRBJ2-6|NA|TRBV4-1
TGCGCCAGCACCTCTAGGGCAGCTGGGGCCAACGTCCTGACTTTC
CASTSRAAGANVLTF
>NA|TRBJ2-6|NA|TRBV5-6
TGTGCCAGCAGCTTGCCCGGGACTGGGGCCAACGTCCTGACTTTC
CASSLPGTGANVLTF
>TRBD1|TRBJ2-7|NA|TRBV4-1
TGCGCCAGCAGCCAATTCCCACAGGGGGCTAACTACGAGCAGTACTTC
CASSQFPQGANYEQYF
>TRBD1|TRBJ2-6|NA|TRBV2
TGTGCCAGCAGTCGACAGGGGCCAAAAAGTGGGGCCAACGTCCTGACTTTC
CASSRQGPKSGANVLTF
>NA|TRBJ2-5|NA|TRBV30
TGTGCCTGGAGTCAAAGGGGGACCCAGTACTTC
CAWSQRGTQYF
>NA|TRBJ1-2|NA|TRBV9
TGTGCCAGCAGCGCGGGGGAACCCCGGGACTATGGCTACACCTTC
CASSAGEPRDYGYTF
>NA|TRBJ2-7|NA|TRBV7-2
TGTGCCAGCAGCTTAAATGGTTCCCCCTACGAGCAGTACTTC
CASSLNGSPYEQYF
>TRBD1|TRBJ1-2|NA|TRBV7-7
TGTGCTAGCAGCTTTTCGACAGGGGAGAATGACTATGGCTACACCTTC
CASSFSTGENDYGYTF
>NA|TRBJ2-1|few|TRBV4-1
TGCGCCAGCAGCCAAGGGACAAGGGCTCTCAATGAGCAGTTCTTC
CASSQGTRALNEQFF
>NA|TRBJ1-1|NA|TRBV30
TGTGCCTGGAACCGGGTTCTTCCCCAGGGAGAGTTCTTT
CAWNRVLPQGEFF
>NA|TRBJ2-7|NA|TRBV30
TGTGCCTGGAGTCCCGCCTACGAGCAGTACTTC
CAWSPAYEQYF
>TRBD1|TRBJ2-7|few|TRBV2
TGTGCCAGCAGTCGAAGGACAGGGGGAGAGCAGTACTTC
CASSRRTGGEQYF
>NA|TRBJ1-2|once|TRBV19
TGTGCCAGTAGTATAGGGGGGTTCATCTATGGCTACACCTTC
CASSIGGFIYGYTF
>NA|TRBJ2-3|NA|TRBV5-1
TGCGCCAGCAGCTTGGTCCTTCGCACAGATACGCAGTATTTT
CASSLVLRTDTQYF
>NA|TRBJ2-7|few|TRBV4-3
TGCGCCAGCAGCCAAGGGATACCCTCCTACGAGCAGTACTTC
CASSQGIPSYEQYF
>NA|TRBJ2-3|once|TRBV9
TGTGCCAGCAGCGTCCCTTTTGTGGGGCCTAGCACAGATACGCAGTATTTT
CASSVPFVGPSTDTQYF
>TRBD1|TRBJ1-5|NA|TRBV19
TGTGCCAGTATTCCCCACAGGGGTGAGCAGCCCCAGCATTTT
CASIPHRGEQPQHF
>TRBD1|TRBJ1-2|NA|TRBV27
TGTGCCAGCAGTCCGGACAGGGGCTATGGCTACACCTTC
CASSPDRGYGYTF
>NA|TRBJ1-1|NA|TRBV7-2
TGTGCCAGCAGCTTAGCCCCCTGGGGGAACACTGAAGCTTTCTTT
CASSLAPWGNTEAFF
>TRBD1|TRBJ2-5|NA|TRBV2
TGTGCCAGCAGAGACAGGGGCCAAGAGACCCAGTACTTC
CASRDRGQETQYF
>NA|TRBJ2-1|NA|TRBV29-1
TGCAGCGTTATGCACAGGGCGGACGAGCAGTTCTTC
CSVMHRADEQFF
>TRBD1|TRBJ1-2|few|TRBV29-1
TGCAGCGTTGATGGGCAGGGGGCAAGTGGCTACACCTTC
CSVDGQGASGYTF
>NA|TRBJ2-1|NA|TRBV20-1
TGCAGTGCCGGGCCCGTCAATGAGCAGTTCTTC
CSAGPVNEQFF
>NA|TRBJ2-7|NA|TRBV29-1
TGCAGCCCTGCGGCGCACGAGCAGTACTTC
CSPAAHEQYF
>NA|TRBJ1-4|NA|TRBV6-5
TGTGCCAGCAGTTTAGCCCCCCGCGTGAGCGAAAAACTGTTTTTT
CASSLAPRVSEKLFF
>NA|TRBJ1-1|NA|TRBV29-1
TGCAGCGTTCGTGTTCGCGACACTGAAGCTTTCTTT
CSVRVRDTEAFF
>NA|TRBJ2-7|NA|TRBV5-1
TGCGCCAGCAGTGTTGTTCAGGGGCCTTCCTACGAGCAGTACTTC
CASSVVQGPSYEQYF
>TRBD2|TRBJ2-5|NA|TRBV29-1
TGCAGCGTCGTCCCTTGGCGGGGGGCCGGAGAGACCCAGTACTTC
CSVVPWRGAGETQYF
>NA|TRBJ1-6|NA|TRBV2
TGTGCCAGCAGTGAAGACAGGGTGGGCTCCTATAATTCACCCCTCCACTTT
CASSEDRVGSYNSPLHF
>TRBD2|TRBJ2-2|NA|TRBV4-2
TGTGCCAGCAGCCAGCTAGCGGGGAACACCGGGGAGCTGTTTTTT
CASSQLAGNTGELFF
>NA|TRBJ2-7|NA|TRBV29-1
TGCAGCGTTGTCGGTGGCGGTTCCTACGAGCAGTACTTC
CSVVGGGSYEQYF
>NA|TRBJ2-5|NA|TRBV7-6
TGTGCCAGCAGCTCGACTAACCTGGGGGAGACCCAGTACTTC
CASSSTNLGETQYF
>NA|TRBJ2-3|few|TRBV10-3
TGTGCCACACGCTCGGCACACGGGGATAGCACAGATACGCAGTATTTT
CATRSAHGDSTDTQYF
>TRBD1|TRBJ1-5|once|TRBV30
TGTGCCTGGAGCGCCGGGACAGGCAATCAGCCCCAGCATTTT
CAWSAGTGNQPQHF
>TRBD1|TRBJ1-5|many|TRBV7-9
TGTGCCAGCAGCTCCCGAGGGACAGGGGGTAATCAGCCCCAGCATTTT
CASSSRGTGGNQPQHF